The TCR beta chain under discussion was sequenced for a study of type 1 regulatory T cells. The CDR3 is 12 amino acids. The ends were cut back, 2 bases at V and 5 bases at J, with 10 bases in the middle. From germline, CDR1 is DFQATT and CDR2 SNEGSKA (reference sequence). TCRdb fed the reads into MiXCR, producing one record per CDR3 protein. The sample comprises over 90,000 distinct CDR3 sequences, 25% to 40% of which are singletons, and less than 2.5% rests with the top ten. J is TRBJ2-7 and V is TRBV20-1; possibly TRBD1 for D (6 bases). The specimen sequenced was CD4+ T cells, either the whole sample or a sorted fraction (not recorded which). The receptor comes from a human donor in good health. The CDR3 nucleotides read TGCAGTGCTAGAAAACGGGACAACGAGCAGTACTTC. Protein product: CSARKRDNEQYF.